This T cell receptor beta chain comes out of a study of blood T cell repertoires in COVID-19. In the study overall: PBMCs, B-cell-depleted T cells, or T cells provided the cDNA or gDNA that made up the material.

V lost 5 bases and J lost 0; bases outside the gene matches: 6. The CDR3 has 16 amino acids. Germline-derived CDR1 and CDR2 are MDHEN and SYDVKM. In the original workflow: Amplification with reference gene primers provided the estimates of nucleated cell counts. Assay: immunoSEQ multiplex PCR; the TCRdb copy retains only in-frame clones and omits some. Clonal size and the V and J genes are those of that table, whereas D and trimming came from the DNA. This sample has about 130,000 clones, with around 89% found just once. The material sequenced was peripheral blood. The chain uses TRBV28 and TRBJ2-2; 7 bases are a match to TRBD2. This clonotype was sampled from a man in his sixties with COVID-19, enrolled during active disease. The CDR3 DNA sequence: TGTGCCAGCAGTGAACCGGGACTACCGAACACCGGGGAGCTGTTTTTT. This encodes CASSEPGLPNTGELFF. Using reference TRBV28 and TRBJ2-2 for the parts outside the CDR3, the full variable domain is DVKVTQSSRYLVKRTGEKVFLECVQDMDHENMFWYRQDPGLGLRLIYFSYDVKMKEKGDIPEGYSVSREKKERFSLILESASTNQTSMYLCASSEPGLPNTGELFFGEGSRLTVL.